The T cell receptor (beta chain) under discussion was sequenced for a study of type 1 regulatory T cells. Study context: T-allo10 is an in vitro-generated, Tr1-enriched CD4 T cell product specific for alloantigen.

The CDR3 length is 14 residues. Germline V gene lookup returns CDR1 MNHEY and CDR2 SMNVEV (reference sequence). Trimming removed 7 bases at V and 6 bases at J, with 19 bases between. By frequency in the sample, this clonotype is medium-sized (0.01 to 0.1%). Its antigen is unidentified. In TCRdb, the reads were re-called with MiXCR into one record per CDR3 protein. The sample has over 55,000 distinct CDR3 sequences; 63% are singletons. T-allo10 cells from the graft donor were described as anergic, host-alloantigen-specific, and alloantigen-specific suppressors. This TCR derives from a human donor in good health. This rearrangement joins TRBV27 to TRBJ2-7; the D is unclear. The sample consisted of cultured T cells, either the whole culture or a sorted T cell fraction (not recorded which). Subset noted: Tr1-enriched cell product generated in vitro against host alloantigens. The CDR3 DNA reads TGTGCCAGCACCCGACCGGGCGCGCCATCCGAGCAGTACTTC. As protein: CASTRPGAPSEQYF.